The next 28 T cell receptor beta chains were all read from a single sample in a study of post-analysis software for immune sequencing data. Study-wide results and caveats: Elevated frequency relative to controls characterized several TRBV segments in patients, TRBV5-6, TRBV5-1 and TRBV20-1 among them.

Unique molecular identifiers were built into the TCR beta cDNA libraries. From the PCR reads, TCRdb called clonotypes with MiXCR, one entry per CDR3 protein. The repertoire holds hundreds of thousands of distinct CDR3 sequences, with 44% as singletons. The antigens these receptors bind are not known. The material sequenced was blood. Every receptor here comes from a girl between 10 and 17 years old with multiple sclerosis.

This clonotype occurred a few times. The chain joins TRBV6-1 to TRBJ1-2; tentative D call: TRBD1 (6 bases). With 1 base removed from V and 2 bases from J, the gap between germline ends came to 11 bases. This CDR3 has 15 residues. From germline, CDR1 is MNHNS and CDR2 SASEGT. In DNA, the CDR3 is TGTGCCAGCAGTGAAGGGACAGCCCAGAACTATGGCTACACCTTC. Encoded protein: CASSEGTAQNYGYTF.

This chain connects TRBV27 to TRBJ2-4; a weak D match, TRBD1 (6 bases). The CDR3 runs 20 residues. Germline CDR1 and CDR2: MNHEY and SMNVEV (reference sequence). V was shortened by 5 bases and J by 0 bases, with 26 bases between the two germline ends. The CDR3 bases are TGTGCCAGCAGTCTCGCAGGCGAACAGGGATCCGTAGGAGCCAAAAACATTCAGTACTTC. Amino acids: CASSLAGEQGSVGAKNIQYF.

V usage is TRBV24-1 and J usage is TRBJ2-1, with D perhaps TRBD1 (6 bases). The CDR3 extends over 16 amino acids. The germline gives CDR1 KGHDR, CDR2 SFDVKD. V was pared by 3 bases and J by 5 bases, with 16 bases between. The CDR3 DNA sequence: TGTGCCACCAGTGATCCCCTCGGGCAGGGGAACAATGAGCAGTTCTTC. Translated: CATSDPLGQGNNEQFF.

The sample holds a few counts of this clonotype. The V and J genes are TRBV4-1 and TRBJ2-1, with unresolved D. Germline CDR1 MGHRA, CDR2 YSYEKL. The CDR3 contains 16 residues. Trimming took off 3 bases at V and 2 bases at J, with 14 bases between the two ends. The CDR3 sequence: CASSHIDLVTYNEQFF. The CDR3 coding sequence is TGCGCCAGCAGCCATATCGATCTAGTCACCTACAATGAGCAGTTCTTC.

This clonotype showed up just a few times. The rearrangement joins TRBV9 to TRBJ1-2; D possibly corresponds to TRBD1 (5 bases). The CDR3 totals 14 residues. Per germline, CDR1 SGDLS and CDR2 YYNGEE. Trimming cost V 0 bases and J 2 bases, with 8 bases left between them. CDR3 loop: CASSVVDSNYGYTF. The DNA for the CDR3 is TGTGCCAGCAGCGTAGTTGACAGCAACTATGGCTACACCTTC.

The chain has TRBV5-6 and TRBJ2-7; 7 bases line up with TRBD1. With 4 bases clipped from V and 3 bases from J, the junction kept 10 bases outside the gene matches. CDR3 length: 15 amino acids. Looked up from germline, CDR1 is SGHDT and CDR2 is YYEEEE. The chain's CDR3 is CASSPPGQRGYEQYF. For the CDR3, the DNA is TGTGCCAGCAGCCCTCCGGGACAGAGGGGCTACGAGCAGTACTTC.

This clonotype was seen more than once but under ten times. The rearrangement joins TRBV5-4 to TRBJ1-2, with D uncertain. V was trimmed by 0 bases and J by 6 bases, leaving 9 bases between them. Germline CDR1 and CDR2: SGHNT and YYREEE (reference sequence). The length of the CDR3 is 13 residues. The CDR3 spells CASSLAGSNGYTF. The DNA for the CDR3 is TGTGCCAGCAGCTTGGCGGGATCGAATGGCTACACCTTC.

This chain connects TRBV6-1 to TRBJ2-5; no clear D. The CDR3 length is 15 residues. Trimming stripped 2 bases from V and 3 bases from J, with 13 bases between. Germline loops: CDR1 MNHNS, CDR2 SASEGT. CDR3 bases: TGTGCCAGCAGTGAAAATAGGGCAGACAAAGAGACCCAGTACTTC. It is translated as CASSENRADKETQYF.

The J gene is TRBJ2-3, the V gene TRBV7-9, with unresolved D. From germline, CDR1 is SEHNR and CDR2 FQNEAQ (reference sequence). V shed 6 bases and J shed 4 bases, with 14 bases lying between them. This CDR3 spans 14 amino acids. CDR3 protein: CASSYVSRADTQYF. CDR3 DNA: TGTGCCAGCAGTTACGTCTCGAGAGCAGATACGCAGTATTTT.

This clonotype was detected only a few times. The rearrangement joins TRBV29-1 to TRBJ2-5; D remains ambiguous. The CDR3 length is 11 residues. With 8 bases removed from V and 4 bases from J, the gap between germline ends came to 11 bases. Germline lookup yields CDR1 SQVTM and CDR2 ANQGSEA. The CDR3 sequence: CSIRPGETQYF. The CDR3 DNA is TGCAGCATCCGACCGGGAGAGACCCAGTACTTC.

This clonotype was seen only a few times. The chain links TRBV4-1 to TRBJ2-7; D could derive from TRBD1 or TRBD2 (7 bases each). The CDR3 has 16 residues. V lost 2 bases and J lost 3, with 17 bases in between. In germline, CDR1 is MGHRA, CDR2 YSYEKL. The CDR3 DNA reads as TGCGCCAGCAGCCAACGGCTAGCGGACAGGAACTACGAGCAGTACTTC. Encoded protein: CASSQRLADRNYEQYF.

This clonotype was counted once. The junction departs from germline at one end; a sequencing error may be responsible. This chain joins TRBV27 and TRBJ1-2; TRBD1 matches at 8 bases. Per the germline V gene, CDR1 is MNHEY and CDR2 is SMNVEV (reference sequence). The length of the CDR3 is 17 residues. CDR3 nucleotides: TGTGCCAGCAGTTTACGACACCAGGGGGCAGCTAACTATGGCTGCACCTTC. It specifies CASSLRHQGAANYGCTF.

The chain carries TRBV11-1 and TRBJ1-2; D is unresolved. CDR3 length equals 13 residues. The germline V gene encodes CDR1 SGHAT and CDR2 FQDESV (reference sequence). V was clipped by 3 bases and J by 6 bases, with 11 bases between them. CDR3 nucleotides: TGTGCCAGCAGCTTCTCCATAGTGGATGGCTACACCTTC. The encoded protein is CASSFSIVDGYTF.

This clonotype was found a few times. The chain carries TRBV12-5 and TRBJ2-5; D ambiguous. Germline CDR1 is LGHNT and CDR2 is FRNRAP. The CDR3 is made up of 13 amino acids. The V gene lost 2 bases and the J gene lost 1 base, with 5 bases spanning the gap. The CDR3 sequence is CASGLRPQETQYF. The CDR3 bases are TGTGCTAGTGGTTTGCGACCCCAAGAGACCCAGTACTTC.

This chain connects TRBV6-6 to TRBJ1-4; a possible D gene is TRBD1 (5 bases). V lost 3 bases, J lost 2 bases, and 10 bases lay in between. This CDR3 region has 15 residues. Per germline, CDR1 MNHNY and CDR2 SVGAGI (reference sequence). As DNA, the CDR3 is TGTGCCAGCAGTTATTCGGGGGATACTAATGAAAAACTGTTTTTT. Its protein product is CASSYSGDTNEKLFF.

This clonotype has more than one count but fewer than ten. The rearrangement links TRBV4-1 to TRBJ2-5; D is unclear. The CDR3 is made up of 14 amino acids. CDR1 is MGHRA, CDR2 YSYEKL, per germline. With 3 bases removed from V and 5 bases from J, the gap between germline ends came to 13 bases. Written as DNA, the CDR3 is TGCGCCAGCAGCCAGTCGGACGTCCGGGAGACCCAGTACTTC. Translating it yields CASSQSDVRETQYF.

The V gene is TRBV20-1, the J gene TRBJ2-1; the match to TRBD2 covers 11 bases. Germline V gene data show CDR1 as DFQATT and CDR2 as SNEGSKA (reference sequence). V was pared by 8 bases and J by 2 bases, with 8 bases of the junction left unmatched. This CDR3 spans 15 amino acids. The CDR3 bases are TGCAGTACTACTAGCGGGGGCGTACCCTACAATGAGCAGTTCTTC. Translating gives CSTTSGGVPYNEQFF.

The V and J genes are TRBV7-9 and TRBJ2-1; 10 nucleotides align to TRBD2. The CDR3 extends over 18 amino acids. Trimming took 1 base from V and 1 from J; bases not matched to a gene: 7. Germline V gene lookup returns CDR1 SEHNR and CDR2 FQNEAQ (reference sequence). Written as DNA, the CDR3 is TGTGCCAGCAGCTTAGGTTGGCTAGCGGGAGTATCCTACAATGAGCAGTTCTTC. Residues: CASSLGWLAGVSYNEQFF. Combining the CDR3 with reference TRBV7-9 and TRBJ2-1 gives the whole variable domain DTGVSQNPRHKITKRGQNVTFRCDPISEHNRLYWYRQTLGQGPEFLTYFQNEAQLEKSRLLSDRFSAERPKGSFSTLEIQRTEQGDSAMYLCASSLGWLAGVSYNEQFFGPGTRLTVL.

V usage is TRBV29-1 and J usage is TRBJ2-1, with TRBD2 matching 10 bases. There are 18 residues in the CDR3. After removal of 0 bases from V and 2 bases from J, the junction contained 10 bases not matched to a gene. Germline V lookup: CDR1 SQVTM, CDR2 ANQGSEA. This CDR3 reads CSVEDQSGLAGAYNEQFF. The CDR3 nucleotides are TGCAGCGTTGAAGATCAAAGTGGGCTAGCGGGAGCCTACAATGAGCAGTTCTTC.

The chain combines TRBV7-2 with TRBJ2-2; D remains unclear. V lost 3 bases, J lost 13 bases, and 12 bases lay in between. Germline CDR1 is SGHTA and CDR2 is FQGNSA. The CDR3 has 12 residues. The CDR3 spells CASSLIFSGLFF. The CDR3 DNA follows: TGTGCCAGCAGCTTGATCTTCTCGGGGCTGTTTTTT.

CDR3 loop: CASSPLAGGVTQYF. As DNA, the CDR3 is TGTGCCAGCAGCCCACTAGCGGGAGGTGTGACCCAGTACTTC. The chain links TRBV3-1 to TRBJ2-5; 12 bases align to TRBD2. The V gene's germline CDR1 is LGHDT and CDR2 YNNKEL (reference sequence). V shed 4 bases and J 7 bases; nucleotides not matched to a gene: 4. CDR3 length equals 14 residues.

A remark on this clonotype: An end of the junction differs from the germline gene, which may be a read error. The CDR3 DNA sequence: TGTGCCAGCAGCTTAACCGAAAACTGTGGCTACACCTTC. It encodes CASSLTENCGYTF. The chain links TRBV11-1 to TRBJ1-2, with D uncertain. From germline, CDR1 is SGHAT and CDR2 FQDESV (reference sequence). The CDR3 extends over 13 amino acids. The variable domain in full, completed from reference TRBV11-1 and TRBJ1-2, reads EAEVAQSPRYKITEKSQAVAFWCDPISGHATLYWYRQILGQGPELLVQFQDESVVDDSQLPKDRFSAERLKGVDSTLKIQPAELGDSAMYLCASSLTENCGYTFGSGTRLTVV.

This rearrangement joins TRBV7-2 to TRBJ2-1; D is tentatively TRBD1 or TRBD2 (5 bases each). Germline V gene lookup returns CDR1 SGHTA and CDR2 FQGNSA. The CDR3 loop spans 14 amino acids. V was cut by 5 bases and J by 5 bases, with 13 bases left in between. The CDR3 sequence: CASSPGTAHNEQFF. CDR3 nucleotides: TGTGCCAGCAGCCCTGGGACCGCCCACAATGAGCAGTTCTTC.

The chain links TRBV12-3 or TRBV12-4 to TRBJ2-5; D is uncertain. V lost 3 bases and J lost 2, with 7 bases in between. This CDR3 spans 13 amino acids. Here the CDR3 DNA reads TGTGCCAGCAGTTTCAGTAGTCAAGAGACCCAGTACTTC. As protein: CASSFSSQETQYF.

The chain recombines TRBV5-1 with TRBJ2-7, with D possibly being TRBD1 or TRBD2 (5 bases each). This CDR3 comprises 15 residues. Germline-derived CDR1 and CDR2 are SGHRS and YFSETQ. The V end was cut by 3 bases, the J end by 4 bases, with 17 bases between. DNA for the CDR3: TGCGCCAGCAGCTCCGGCTGGGGGATTTTGTACGAGCAGTACTTC. Its protein product is CASSSGWGILYEQYF.

The sample holds a few counts of this clonotype. This sequence joins TRBV20-1 and TRBJ1-2; unclear D gene. Germline values: CDR1 DFQATT, CDR2 SNEGSKA (reference sequence). This CDR3 region has 12 residues. The V end was cut by 3 bases, the J end by 7 bases, with 12 bases between. CDR3 loop: CSASSLSRGYTF. The DNA of the CDR3 is TGCAGTGCTAGTTCCTTGAGTCGTGGCTACACCTTC.

This chain joins TRBV12-3 or TRBV12-4 and TRBJ2-3; D possibly corresponds to TRBD2 (7 bases). The CDR3 runs to 17 residues. V was shortened by 0 bases and J by 6 bases, with 19 bases between the two germline ends. CDR3 nucleotide sequence: TGTGCCAGCAGTTTAGCAGTCGGGGGGCTCCGTGATGATACGCAGTATTTT. This codes for CASSLAVGGLRDDTQYF.

The table lists this clonotype with a few counts. The genes are TRBV12-3 or TRBV12-4 and TRBJ1-2; D gene unclear. With 1 base removed from V and 5 bases from J, the gap between germline ends came to 11 bases. The CDR3 consists of 14 residues. The DNA of the CDR3 is TGTGCCAGCAGTTTAGAGGGCAGGATATATGGCTACACCTTC. This codes for CASSLEGRIYGYTF.